These 2 T cell receptor beta chains came from one sample sequenced in a study of shared clonotypes between healthy human individuals. TCRdb's copy holds only in-frame clones and misses some; the assay was immunoSEQ multiplex PCR. This sample has about 1.5 million clones; about 98% occur once, and the top ten carry 0.45%. The specimen was naive CD4+ T cells sorted from blood. Subset described: CD45RA+ positively selected. These receptors all stem from a man between 25 and 39 years old in good health.

There are a few counts of this clone. The V call is TRBV7-2, the J call TRBJ2-2, with 9 positions matching TRBD2. Looked up from germline, CDR1 is SGHTA and CDR2 is FQGNSA. This CDR3 spans 16 amino acids. Germline trimming cut 2 bases from V and 4 bases from J; bases unmatched to any gene: 5. Written as DNA, the CDR3 is TGTGCCAGCAGCTTACGTAGCGGGAGTTCCACCGGGGAGCTGTTTTTT. Translation gives CASSLRSGSSTGELFF.

The chain joins TRBV11-2 to TRBJ2-3; TRBD2 matches 10 bases. The V gene end was trimmed by 1 base and the J gene end by 1 base; junction bases not matched to a gene: 5. Germline CDR1 SGHAT, CDR2 FQNNGV. This CDR3 has 17 amino acids. This chain's CDR3 is CASSLAPLAGGTDTQYF. The DNA of the CDR3 is TGTGCCAGCAGCTTAGCCCCCCTAGCGGGAGGCACAGATACGCAGTATTTT.